This T cell receptor beta chain was profiled in a study of blood T cell repertoires in COVID-19 (dated by TCRdb to 2020 to 2022). Some background on the complete study: Collaborator samples came from the United States, Italy and Spain and covered acute and convalescent phases of COVID-19. Deeply sampled blood TCRbeta repertoires from subjects exposed to, actively infected with, or recovered from COVID-19 were included in the dataset. Nearly every sample came with metadata listing a de-identified subject ID, COVID-19 status, age in years and sex. The repertoires were released in a freely available public database intended as a resource for research on the immune response to SARS-CoV-2. The samples were drawn from two sources: the first 160 participants of the ongoing ImmuneRACE study, and 950 to 1,500 subjects contributed by 6 global collaborators. The prospective study material was composed of cDNA or gDNA derived from T cells, B-cell-depleted T cells, or PBMCs. Where HLA class I and class II types were available, the types were taken from metadata supplied by the sample provider, not from assay-based typing. Points the paper makes about the study in general: Clinical and demographic metadata were provided uncurated, with the amount varying by source and participant.

TCRbeta CDR3 regions were amplified from genomic DNA by means of the immunoSEQ Assay, a bias-controlled multiplex PCR. As for how the authors treated the data: The number of nucleated cells in each sample was estimated from the amplification of reference gene primers within the assay. To quantify the absolute abundance of each unique TCRbeta CDR3 rearrangement, sequence reads were collapsed and filtered. Productive Simpson clonality was computed per sample as the square root of Simpson's diversity index over productive rearrangements. The table comes from immuneACCESS by way of TCRdb, which keeps in-frame sequences with V and J called. Part of the clones is missing from these tables; in studies checked, under half for an unresolved V gene and the rest for unknown reasons. Clonal size and the V and J genes are those of that table, whereas D and trimming came from the DNA. Within this sample are more than 250,000 clones, with under 95% of them counted one time only. Together, the top ten hold approximately 18% of the sample.

In the prospective study, participants were 18 to 89 years old, resided in about 25 geographic areas of the United States, and were enrolled through a virtual design. In the prospective study, cohorts were assigned on the basis of participant-reported clinical history obtained from a screening survey and a study questionnaire. ImmuneRACE Cohort 3 recovered participants were defined by two consecutive negative NP/OP PCR tests, healthcare professional clearance, or symptom resolution. Each participant in the prospective study had whole blood, serum and a nasopharyngeal or oropharyngeal swab collected by mobile phlebotomists. Prospective study participants could optionally give additional blood draws and questionnaires over an approximately 2-month period. Before DNA extraction, prospective study blood samples were shipped either frozen or at room temperature. About this clone: It lacks a known antigen. The input lacks base qualities; no much larger clone sits a single base away.

The CDR3 has 14 amino acids, counting the end cysteine and phenylalanine. Of all the DNA, just the CDR3 is kept, 42 bases in frame from base 1. CDR1 SGHRS and CDR2 YFSETQ were looked up in the germline V gene. Deletion took 0 bases off V and 3 bases off J, with a span of 7 bases between the germline ends. Sequenced sample: PBMCs or T cells enriched from blood (not recorded which). This clonotype was sampled from a woman aged 25 to 39 who had recovered from COVID-19. The chain is assembled from TRBV5-1 and TRBJ1-3, with the D gene not confidently named. CDR3 reads: CASSLGRDGNTIYF. The bases are TGCGCCAGCAGCTTGGGGAGGGATGGAAACACCATATATTTT.